This T cell receptor (beta chain) was observed in a study of response to subunit inactivated influenza vaccine. Study-level results: It was suggested by the authors that few new T cells are recruited by each seasonal influenza vaccination.

To note about this clonotype: What it binds is unknown.

TCRdb passed the RT-PCR reads through MiXCR, listing each CDR3 protein once. Counted here are some 600,000 distinct CDR3 sequences, 12% to 15% occurring once; the ten biggest clones make up 6.5% to 8%. This CDR3 is 13 amino acids long. V shed 5 bases and J shed 4 bases, with 9 bases lying between them. The germline CDR1 and CDR2 sequences are ENHRY and SYGVKD. This TCR derives from a man aged 45-60 years who received an inactivated influenza vaccine. This specimen consisted of PBMCs from blood, obtained 14 to 15 days before vaccination. J is TRBJ1-5 and V is TRBV10-3; D gene uncertain. The CDR3 loop reads CAISREINQPQHF. CDR3 DNA sequence: TGTGCCATCAGTAGGGAGATTAATCAGCCCCAGCATTTT.